This T cell receptor (beta chain) was sequenced during a study of long-term antiretroviral therapy in people with HIV. This was the immunoSEQ v3.0 assay at survey level. Each sample had sequencing targeting about 40,000-55,000 T-cell genomes. Clones were sequenced by immunoSEQ multiplex PCR, and TCRdb holds only the in-frame ones, with some missing. Here the sample spans some 26,000 clones, about 80% being singletons. As regards this clone: Its antigen remains unidentified.

General study results and limits: Clones that expanded before ART (that is, prior to treatment) dominated the repertoire at all time points. Adherence to ART, viral resistance and therapy changes lacked any data. Specimens of blood were obtained during about 2003 to 2018, possibly under older ART regimens.

The CDR3 runs to 14 residues. Germline lookup yields CDR1 SGHKS and CDR2 YYEKEE (reference sequence). The V end lost 0 bases, the J end lost 11 bases, and 17 bases lay between the germline ends. The chain joins TRBV5-5 to TRBJ1-1, with D unclear. The sequence was obtained from a woman aged 40 to 55 with HIV. This material consisted of unsorted PBMCs, taken 1.1 years before starting antiretroviral therapy. The CDR3 spells CASSLAPAPEGAFF. In DNA, the CDR3 is TGTGCCAGCAGCTTGGCCCCGGCCCCAGAAGGCGCTTTCTTT.